The text below deals with one T cell receptor (beta chain). No antigen is known for it. Preparation of the TCRbeta library used unique molecular identifiers. TCRdb itself ran the PCR reads through MiXCR, one entry per CDR3 protein. Of 530,000 or so distinct CDR3 sequences in the sample, 25% to 30% were seen once. The CDR3 length is 16 residues. V was pared by 2 bases and J by 4 bases, with 7 bases of the junction left unmatched. Germline V gene lookup returns CDR1 SGHRS and CDR2 YFSETQ. These data are taken from a study of T-cell reconstitution after alpha-beta-depleted transplantation in children. General study findings and limits: At the one-year point after transplant, T-cell counts and TCRbeta diversity were found to come mostly from T cells that had been newly produced. High day-60 TCRbeta diversity in some patients came from surviving recipient T cells and thymic progenitors. Reported findings indicate that, about two months after transplant, alpha-beta T cells came from several hundred expanded clones, which were derived from non-depleted graft cells.

The chain carries TRBV5-1 and TRBJ2-3; 10 bases agree with TRBD1. The clonotype originates from a boy younger than two with Wiskott-Aldrich syndrome, due to receive a stem cell transplant. The sample consisted of PBMCs, taken before TCRalphabeta/CD19-depleted stem cell transplant. This CDR3 is CASSLSGTGVSDTQYF. Written as DNA, the CDR3 is TGCGCCAGCAGCTTATCCGGGACAGGGGTATCAGATACGCAGTATTTT.